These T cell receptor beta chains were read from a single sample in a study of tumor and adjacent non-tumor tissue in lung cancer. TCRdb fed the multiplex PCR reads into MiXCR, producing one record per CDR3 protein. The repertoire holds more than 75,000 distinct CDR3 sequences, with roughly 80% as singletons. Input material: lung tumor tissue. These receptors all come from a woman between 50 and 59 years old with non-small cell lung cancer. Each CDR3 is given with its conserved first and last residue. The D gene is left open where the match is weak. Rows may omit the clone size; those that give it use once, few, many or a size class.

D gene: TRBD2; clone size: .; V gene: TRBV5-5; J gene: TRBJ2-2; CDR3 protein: CATRMDLYGRTPGELFF; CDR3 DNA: TGTGCCACCCGCATGGATTTATACGGGAGGACCCCCGGGGAGCTGTTCTTT
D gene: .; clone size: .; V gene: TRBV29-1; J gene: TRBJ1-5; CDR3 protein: CFAWEGDQPQHF; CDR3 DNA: TGCTTCGCATGGGAGGGCGATCAGCCCCAGCATTTT
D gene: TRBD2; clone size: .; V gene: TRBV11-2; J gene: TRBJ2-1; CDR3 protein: CASTPDGGGCSYSEQFF; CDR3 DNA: TGTGCCAGCACCCCAGATGGCGGGGGATGCTCCTACAGTGAGCAGTTCTTC
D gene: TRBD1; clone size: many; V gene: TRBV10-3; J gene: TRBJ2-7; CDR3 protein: CASRQGHGEQYF; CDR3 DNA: TGTGCCAGCAGACAGGGGCACGGCGAGCAGTACTTC
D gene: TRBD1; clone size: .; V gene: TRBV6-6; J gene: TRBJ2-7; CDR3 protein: CASSQPRQGAYDQYF; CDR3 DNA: TGTGCCAGCAGCCAACCGAGACAGGGGGCTTACGATCAGTATTTC
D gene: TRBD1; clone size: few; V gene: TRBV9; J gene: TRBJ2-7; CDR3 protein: CASSVAQGDGHEQYF; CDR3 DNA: TGTGCCAGCAGCGTAGCTCAGGGGGACGGCCACGAGCAGTACTTC
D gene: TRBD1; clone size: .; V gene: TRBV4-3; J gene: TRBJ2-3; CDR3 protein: CASSQSDRVDKQYF; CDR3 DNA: TGCGCCAGCAGCCAAAGTGACAGGGTAGATAAGCAGTATTTT
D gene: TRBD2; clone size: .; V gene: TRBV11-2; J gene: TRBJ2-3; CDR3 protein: CASSLDPGLVGADMQYF; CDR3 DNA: TGTGCTAGCAGCTTGGACCCGGGACTAGTGGGAGCAGATATGCAGTATTTT
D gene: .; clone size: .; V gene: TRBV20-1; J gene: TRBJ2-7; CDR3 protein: CSVAPEDRGPHSYEQYF; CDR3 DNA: TGCAGTGTTGCCCCCGAGGATAGGGGACCTCATTCCTACGAGCAGTACTTC
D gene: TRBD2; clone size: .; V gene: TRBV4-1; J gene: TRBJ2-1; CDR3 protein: CASSQDSTSGYDEQFF; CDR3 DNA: TGCGCCAGCAGCCAAGATTCCACTAGCGGTTACGATGAGCAGTTCTTC
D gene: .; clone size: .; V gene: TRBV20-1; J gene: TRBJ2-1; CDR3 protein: CSARDPTSNVSNGERFF; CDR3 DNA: TGCAGTGCTAGAGACCCTACCTCTAACGTGAGTAATGGTGAGCGGTTCTTC
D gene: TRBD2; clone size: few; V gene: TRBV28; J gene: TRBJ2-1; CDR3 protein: CASVLTSGYNEQFF; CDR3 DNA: TGTGCCAGCGTTCTGACTAGCGGGTACAATGAACAGTTCTTC
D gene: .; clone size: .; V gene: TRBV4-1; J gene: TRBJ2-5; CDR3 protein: CASGEEVSETQYF; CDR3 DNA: TGCGCCAGCGGAGAGGAGGTTTCAGAGACCCAGTACTTC
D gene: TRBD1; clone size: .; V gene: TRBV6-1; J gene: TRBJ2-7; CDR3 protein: CASRRVWLRDRVEQYF; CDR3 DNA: TGTGCCAGCAGGCGGGTTTGGCTCCGGGACAGGGTCGAGCAGTACTTC
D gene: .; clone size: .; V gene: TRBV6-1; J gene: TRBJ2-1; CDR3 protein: CASKSLAGSFVDEQFF; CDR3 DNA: TGTGCCAGCAAGAGCCTAGCAGGCTCCTTTGTGGATGAACAGTTCTTC
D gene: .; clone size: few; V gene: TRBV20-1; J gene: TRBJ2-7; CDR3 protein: CSARDLQTLYEQYF; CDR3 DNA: TGTAGTGCTAGAGATCTACAAACCTTATACGAGCAGTACTTC
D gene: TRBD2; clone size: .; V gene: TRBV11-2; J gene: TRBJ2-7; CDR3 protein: CASGLRRLAVSDEQYF; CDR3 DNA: TGTGCTAGCGGGTTAAGAAGACTAGCGGTATCGGACGAGCAGTACTTC
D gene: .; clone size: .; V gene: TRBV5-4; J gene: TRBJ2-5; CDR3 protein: CAIIRTIQETQYF; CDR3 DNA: TGTGCCATCATCAGGACGATCCAAGAGACCCAGTACTTC
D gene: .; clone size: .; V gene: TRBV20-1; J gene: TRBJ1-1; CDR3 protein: CSTRDSGTPDAFF; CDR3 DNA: TGCAGTACTAGAGATTCAGGGACCCCTGATGCTTTCTTT
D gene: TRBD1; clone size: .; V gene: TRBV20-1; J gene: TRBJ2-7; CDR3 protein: CSDELGTGGYEQYF; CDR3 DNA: TGCAGTGATGAGCTCGGGACAGGGGGCTACGAGCAGTACTTC
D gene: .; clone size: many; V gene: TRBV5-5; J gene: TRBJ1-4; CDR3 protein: CASSLTVEKLFF; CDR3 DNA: TGTGCCAGCAGCTTGACAGTTGAAAAACTGTTTTTT
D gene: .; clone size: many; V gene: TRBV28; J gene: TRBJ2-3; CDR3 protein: CASSSGRDFSSTDTQYF; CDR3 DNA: TGTGCCAGCAGTTCCGGGAGAGATTTCTCTAGCACAGATACGCAGTATTTT
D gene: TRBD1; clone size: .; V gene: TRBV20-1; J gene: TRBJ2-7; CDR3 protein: CSARDRAGGWYMQYF; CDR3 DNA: TGCAGTGCTAGAGATCGGGCAGGGGGCTGGTACATGCAGTACTTC